Listed here are 27 T cell receptor beta chains from one sample, sequenced in a study of blood T cell repertoires in COVID-19. Measured with immunoSEQ multiplex PCR; TCRdb has only the in-frame clones, and not every one. Of some 140,000 clones in the sample, 85% are singletons; the top ten hold 4.3%. Source material: peripheral blood. The source is a human donor in a cohort sampled during active COVID-19.

The V gene is TRBV5-4, the J gene TRBJ2-3, with 7 nucleotides matching TRBD2. J lost 6 bases, V lost 6 bases, and 13 bases had no gene match. CDR3 length: 15 amino acids. CDR1 and CDR2 (germline): SGHNT, YYREEE (reference sequence). CDR3 sequence: CASTLRTRNVDTQYF. The CDR3 DNA is TGTGCCAGCACCTTACGGACTAGAAATGTCGATACGCAGTATTTT.

The rearrangement joins TRBV3-1 (or the pseudogene TRBV3-2) to TRBJ2-1; 9 nucleotides agree with TRBD2. The V gene's germline CDR1 is LGHDT and CDR2 YNNKEL (reference sequence). The CDR3 runs to 20 residues. V lost 0 bases to trimming and J lost 2 bases; unmatched junction nucleotides: 14. DNA of the CDR3: TGTGCCAGCAGCCAAGATTCGTTAGGAGCTAGCGGGACCACCTACAATGAGCAGTTCTTC. Amino acids: CASSQDSLGASGTTYNEQFF.

The chain recombines TRBV14 with TRBJ2-5; 12 bases match TRBD1. Germline trimming cut 5 bases from V and 6 bases from J; bases unmatched to any gene: 7. The germline gives CDR1 SGHDN, CDR2 FVKESK. The CDR3 length is 15 residues. CDR3 in DNA: TGTGCCAGCAGCAAACAGGGACAGGGGGCCAAGACCCAGTACTTC. Its translation: CASSKQGQGAKTQYF.

The chain couples TRBV19 to TRBJ1-1; D remains ambiguous. The CDR3 length is 14 residues. V lost 3 bases, J lost 0 bases, and 8 bases lay in between. Germline V gene data show CDR1 as LNHDA and CDR2 as SQIVND (reference sequence). The CDR3 coding sequence is TGTGCCAGTAGTATGACGGGGTTGAACACTGAAGCTTTCTTT. Translated, it gives CASSMTGLNTEAFF.

The genes are TRBV5-4 and TRBJ2-5, with D perhaps matching TRBD2 (5 bases). The germline V gene has CDR1 SGHNT and CDR2 YYREEE (reference sequence). V lost 4 bases and J 5 bases, leaving 21 bases between the germline ends. CDR3 size: 16 residues. CDR3 nucleotides: TGTGCCAGCAGCAATGACCAATTTGCGGGCGTCGAGACCCAGTACTTC. Protein: CASSNDQFAGVETQYF.

The genes are TRBV12-3 or TRBV12-4 and TRBJ2-1, with D maybe TRBD2 (6 bases). Trimming stripped 5 bases from V and 5 bases from J, with 10 bases between. This CDR3 has 13 amino acids. Written as DNA, the CDR3 is TGTGCCAGCAGTGTAGGACTAAACAATGAGCAGTTCTTC. Translated: CASSVGLNNEQFF.

Here the CDR3 DNA reads TGTGCCAGCTCAGACCGGGACAGCTTCTATGGCTACACCTTC. Residues: CASSDRDSFYGYTF. The chain carries TRBV18 and TRBJ1-2; 7 bases map to TRBD1. The CDR3 is made up of 14 amino acids. The germline gives CDR1 KGHSH, CDR2 LQKENI. J gave up 4 bases and V 5 bases, and 7 bases lay outside the gene matches.

This clone was seen only a few times. This chain connects TRBV23-1 to TRBJ1-1; no reliable D call. TRBV23-1 is classed as an ORF, of uncertain function. This CDR3 spans 13 amino acids. The germline V and J ends were trimmed by 4 bases and 0 bases, with 6 bases remaining between them. The CDR3 region is CASSPGVNTEAFF. Written as DNA, the CDR3 is TGCGCCAGCAGTCCCGGGGTGAACACTGAAGCTTTCTTT.

The rearrangement uses TRBV12-3 or TRBV12-4 and TRBJ1-1, with D possibly matching TRBD1 (5 bases). V shed 5 bases and J shed 8 bases, with 12 bases lying between them. The CDR3 loop spans 12 amino acids. DNA for the CDR3: TGTGCCAGCAGTGAGGACATATCGGAAGCTTTCTTT. Encoded protein: CASSEDISEAFF.

The chain joins TRBV9 to TRBJ2-5, with D uncertain. The CDR3 loop spans 12 amino acids. Germline V gene sequence: CDR1 SGDLS, CDR2 YYNGEE. The V end lost 3 bases, the J end lost 1 base, and 4 bases lay between the germline ends. The CDR3 region has the DNA TGTGCCAGCAGCGCTGTCCAAGAGACCCAGTACTTC. Its protein product is CASSAVQETQYF.

The genes are TRBV7-2 and TRBJ2-1; D might be TRBD2 (6 bases). Trimming removed 1 base at V and 14 bases at J, with 15 bases between. CDR3 length: 13 residues. The germline gives CDR1 SGHTA, CDR2 FQGNSA. The CDR3 spells CASSLEGSGGEFF. The DNA for the CDR3 is TGTGCCAGCAGCTTAGAGGGTAGCGGAGGGGAGTTCTTC.

The genes are TRBV3-1 (or the pseudogene TRBV3-2) and TRBJ2-7; D is perhaps TRBD2 (5 bases). V lost 4 bases and J 3 bases, leaving 16 bases between the germline ends. Germline V lookup: CDR1 LGHDT, CDR2 YNNKEL (reference sequence). This CDR3 is built from 15 residues. CDR3 DNA sequence: TGTGCCAGCAGCCTCAACCCGACTACCTACTACGAGCAGTACTTC. Protein product: CASSLNPTTYYEQYF.

V usage is TRBV5-1 and J usage is TRBJ2-7, with D perhaps TRBD1 (6 bases). CDR3 length equals 19 residues. V was clipped by 4 bases and J by 4 bases, with 30 bases between them. Germline assignment: CDR1 SGHRS and CDR2 YFSETQ. CDR3 loop: CASSPQTGIFRSTAYEQYF. CDR3 nucleotide sequence: TGCGCCAGCAGCCCGCAAACAGGGATCTTTCGATCTACCGCGTACGAGCAGTACTTC.

The gene calls are TRBV19 and TRBJ1-2; 10 bases line up with TRBD1. Germline loops: CDR1 LNHDA, CDR2 SQIVND (reference sequence). The CDR3 covers 14 residues. The ends lost 9 bases at V and 5 bases at J; junction bases unmatched: 9. This CDR3 is CASRVVGQGYGYTF. CDR3 sequence (DNA): TGTGCCAGCAGGGTCGTGGGACAGGGGTATGGCTACACCTTC.

V is TRBV6-5 and J is TRBJ1-6; 8 positions agree with TRBD1. The CDR3 has 15 amino acids. V dropped 6 bases and J dropped 0; count of bases not matched to a gene: 1. CDR1 and CDR2 (germline): MNHEY, SVGAGI. CDR3: CASRTGGSYNSPLHF. The CDR3 region has the DNA TGTGCCAGCAGAACAGGGGGCTCCTATAATTCACCCCTCCACTTT.

The CDR3 coding sequence is TGTGCTAGTGGTTTCGCCCTACCCGGACGGGGGGTTCGGGGGTTAGATACGCAGTATTTT. Amino acid sequence: CASGFALPGRGVRGLDTQYF. This chain links TRBV12-5 with TRBJ2-3; 7 positions match TRBD2. J gave up 5 bases and V 3 bases, and 23 bases lay outside the gene matches. The CDR3 contains 20 residues. The V gene's germline CDR1 is LGHNT and CDR2 FRNRAP.

V usage is TRBV6-2 or TRBV6-3 and J usage is TRBJ2-5; D gene ambiguous. V was trimmed by 5 bases and J by 1 base, leaving 14 bases between them. Germline CDR1 is MNHEY and CDR2 is SVGEGT. There are 15 residues in the CDR3. The CDR3 loop is CASSLLVNGQETQYF. The CDR3 bases are TGTGCCAGCAGTCTCCTTGTTAACGGCCAAGAGACCCAGTACTTC.

This rearrangement joins TRBV5-1 to TRBJ2-1, with 8 bases fitting TRBD2. This CDR3 comprises 14 residues. In germline, CDR1 is SGHRS, CDR2 YFSETQ. The ends lost 6 bases at V and 5 bases at J; junction bases unmatched: 7. The CDR3 nucleotides read TGCGCCAGCAACCTAGCGGGTATCCACAATGAGCAGTTCTTC. This codes for CASNLAGIHNEQFF.

This chain joins TRBV5-4 and TRBJ2-5; D possibly corresponds to TRBD2 (6 bases). Per the germline V gene, CDR1 is SGHNT and CDR2 is YYREEE (reference sequence). With 0 bases removed from V and 1 base from J, the gap between germline ends came to 13 bases. This CDR3 has 16 amino acids. The CDR3 DNA sequence: TGTGCCAGCAGCTTGGCCGGGGGAAGGGCCCAAGAGACCCAGTACTTC. It encodes CASSLAGGRAQETQYF.

The gene calls are TRBV10-2 and TRBJ2-1; TRBD2 matches at 10 bases. The V gene's germline CDR1 is WSHSY and CDR2 SAAADI. The CDR3 length is 14 residues. Trimming at V came to 7 bases and at J to 5 bases, leaving 5 bases not matched to a gene. The CDR3 bases are TGCGCCAGCATGGCTAGCGGGGGAAACAATGAGCAGTTCTTC. Translating gives CASMASGGNNEQFF.

V gene TRBV5-5 combines with J gene TRBJ2-7; 7 bases align to TRBD2. J was trimmed by 2 bases and V by 1 base; bases with no gene match: 0. The germline V gene has CDR1 SGHKS and CDR2 YYEKEE (reference sequence). CDR3 length: 13 amino acids. The CDR3 DNA follows: TGTGCCAGCAGCTTGAGCGGGGCCTACGAGCAGTACGTC. This codes for CASSLSGAYEQYV.

The CDR3 reads CASSNREIGNEAFF. The CDR3 DNA follows: TGTGCCAGTAGTAACAGGGAAATCGGGAATGAAGCTTTCTTT. This chain connects TRBV19 to TRBJ1-1, with D tentatively TRBD1 (6 bases). V was shortened by 4 bases and J by 7 bases, with 16 bases between the two germline ends. CDR1 is LNHDA, CDR2 SQIVND, per germline (reference sequence). The CDR3 sequence is 14 residues long.

V usage is TRBV2 and J usage is TRBJ1-1; 8 bases are a match to TRBD1. After removal of 5 bases from V and 4 bases from J, the junction contained 6 bases not matched to a gene. Germline lookup yields CDR1 SNHLY and CDR2 FYNNEI. The CDR3 consists of 14 residues. The CDR3 reads CASSLIGQGTEAFF. The CDR3 DNA follows: TGTGCCAGCAGTCTCATTGGACAGGGCACTGAAGCTTTCTTT.

The chain recombines TRBV9 with TRBJ1-1; D call uncertain. Trimming took off 3 bases at V and 1 base at J, with 10 bases between the two ends. Germline assignment: CDR1 SGDLS and CDR2 YYNGEE. The CDR3 totals 14 residues. The CDR3 here is CASSAHIENTEAFF. Here the CDR3 DNA reads TGTGCCAGCAGCGCCCATATAGAGAACACTGAAGCTTTCTTT.

The chain has TRBV25-1 and TRBJ1-5, with D tentatively TRBD1 (5 bases). This CDR3 has 15 amino acids. Trimming took 0 bases from V and 0 from J, leaving 6 bases between them. Germline CDR1 is MGHDK and CDR2 is SYGVNS. The CDR3: CASSEYGGSNQPQHF. DNA for the CDR3: TGTGCCAGCAGTGAATACGGGGGTAGCAATCAGCCCCAGCATTTT. Supplemented by reference TRBV25-1 and TRBJ1-5, the full variable domain reads EADIYQTPRYLVIGTGKKITLECSQTMGHDKMYWYQQDPGMELHLIHYSYGVNSTEKGDLSSESTVSRIRTEHFPLTLESARPSHTSQYLCASSEYGGSNQPQHFGDGTRLSIL.

This clone was recorded only once. The chain joins TRBV3-1 (or the pseudogene TRBV3-2) to TRBJ2-5; 9 bases are shared with TRBD1. Looked up from germline, CDR1 is LGHDT and CDR2 is YNNKEL (reference sequence). The CDR3 has 15 amino acids. V lost 4 bases to trimming and J lost 5 bases; unmatched junction nucleotides: 8. For the CDR3, the DNA is TGTGCCAGCAGCCGAGGGGACAGGGTGGAGGAGACCCAGTACTTC. It specifies CASSRGDRVEETQYF.

The rearrangement links TRBV7-2 to TRBJ2-2; 7 bases map to TRBD2. V was clipped by 5 bases and J by 1 base; unmatched bases: 7. The germline gives CDR1 SGHTA, CDR2 FQGNSA. The CDR3 has 16 residues. CDR3 loop: CASSPRTRVNTGELFF. The CDR3 DNA reads TGTGCCAGCAGCCCTCGGACTAGAGTGAACACCGGGGAGCTGTTTTTT. The variable domain in full, completed from reference TRBV7-2 and TRBJ2-2, reads GAGVSQSPSNKVTEKGKDVELRCDPISGHTALYWYRQSLGQGLEFLIYFQGNSAPDKSGLPSDRFSAERTGGSVSTLTIQRTQQEDSAVYLCASSPRTRVNTGELFFGEGSRLTVL.